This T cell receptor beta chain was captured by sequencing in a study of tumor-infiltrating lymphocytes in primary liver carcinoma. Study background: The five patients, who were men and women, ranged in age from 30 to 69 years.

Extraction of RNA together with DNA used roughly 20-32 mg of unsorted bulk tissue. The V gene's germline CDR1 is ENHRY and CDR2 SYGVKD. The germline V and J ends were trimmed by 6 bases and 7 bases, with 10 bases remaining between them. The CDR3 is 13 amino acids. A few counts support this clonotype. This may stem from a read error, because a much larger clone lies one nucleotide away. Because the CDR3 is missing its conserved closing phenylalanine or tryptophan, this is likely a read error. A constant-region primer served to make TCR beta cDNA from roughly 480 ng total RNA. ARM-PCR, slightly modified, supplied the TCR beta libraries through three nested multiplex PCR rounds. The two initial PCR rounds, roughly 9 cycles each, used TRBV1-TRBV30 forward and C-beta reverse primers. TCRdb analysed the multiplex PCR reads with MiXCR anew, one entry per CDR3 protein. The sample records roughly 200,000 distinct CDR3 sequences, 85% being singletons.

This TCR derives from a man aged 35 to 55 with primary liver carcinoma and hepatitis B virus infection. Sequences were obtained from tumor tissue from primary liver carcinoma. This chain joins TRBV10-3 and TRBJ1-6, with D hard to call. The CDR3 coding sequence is TGTGCCATCAGGGACTCCCTAAATTCACCCCTCCACATT. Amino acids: CAIRDSLNSPLHI.